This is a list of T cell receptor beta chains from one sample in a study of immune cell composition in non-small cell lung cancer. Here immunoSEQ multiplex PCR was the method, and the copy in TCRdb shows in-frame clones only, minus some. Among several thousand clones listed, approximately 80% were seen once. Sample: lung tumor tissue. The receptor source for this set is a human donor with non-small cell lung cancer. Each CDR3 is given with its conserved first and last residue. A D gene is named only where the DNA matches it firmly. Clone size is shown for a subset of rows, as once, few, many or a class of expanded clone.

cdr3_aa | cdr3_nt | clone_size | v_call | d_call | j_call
CATSTQAGLSYEQYF | TGTGCCACCTCCACGCAAGCCGGACTGTCCTACGAGCAGTACTTC | . | TRBV19 | . | TRBJ2-7
CASSSRDNEQFF | TGTGCCAGCAGTTCCAGGGACAATGAGCAGTTCTTC | . | TRBV7-3 | . | TRBJ2-1
CASSLFSGTGSGTNEKLFF | TGTGCCAGCAGCTTATTCTCCGGGACAGGCTCAGGGACTAATGAAAAACTGTTTTTT | . | TRBV7-9 | TRBD1 | TRBJ1-4
CASSIGETGELFF | TGTGCCAGTAGTATTGGGGAGACCGGGGAGCTGTTTTTT | . | TRBV19 | . | TRBJ2-2
CASSPPGGPNEKLFF | TGTGCCAGCAGTCCCCCGGGGGGACCTAATGAAAAACTGTTTTTT | few | TRBV25-1 | . | TRBJ1-4
CASSPLTAGDNSPLHF | TGTGCCAGCTCACCATTAACGGCAGGTGATAATTCACCCCTCCACTTT | . | TRBV18 | . | TRBJ1-6
CASARGEKLFF | TGTGCCAGCGCAAGGGGTGAAAAACTGTTTTTT | . | TRBV6-5 | . | TRBJ1-4
CASLRTSGGTDTQYF | TGTGCCAGCCTAAGGACTAGCGGGGGAACAGATACGCAGTATTTT | . | TRBV2 | TRBD2 | TRBJ2-3
CASRRGLADTTYNEQFF | TGCGCCAGCAGACGGGGACTAGCGGATACTACCTACAATGAGCAGTTCTTC | . | TRBV4-3 | TRBD2 | TRBJ2-1
CASSVGGTGNSPLHF | TGTGCCAGCAGCGTAGGGGGGACAGGGAATTCACCCCTCCACTTT | few | TRBV9 | TRBD1 | TRBJ1-6
CASSTQGRNTEAFF | TGTGCCAGCAGTACACAGGGAAGAAACACTGAAGCTTTCTTT | . | TRBV28 | . | TRBJ1-1
CASSFQTGITKNIQYF | TGCGCCAGCAGCTTCCAGACAGGGATAACCAAAAACATTCAGTACTTC | . | TRBV5-1 | TRBD1 | TRBJ2-4
CASSLAEQKRGYTF | TGTGCCAGCAGCTTAGCCGAACAGAAAAGAGGCTACACCTTC | medium-sized | TRBV7-8 | . | TRBJ1-2
CASRGSGTGLNEKLFF | TGTGCCAGCAGGGGTTCCGGGACAGGGCTTAATGAAAAACTGTTTTTT | . | TRBV7-8 | TRBD1 | TRBJ1-4
CASSLAEQKRGYTF | TGTGCCAGCAGCTTAGCCGAACAGAAAAGAGGCTACACCTTC | . | TRBV7-3 | . | TRBJ1-2
CASSPGTGEDTQYF | TGTGCCAGCAGCCCCGGGACTGGCGAAGATACGCAGTATTTT | . | TRBV27 | . | TRBJ2-3
CASSDGIVGRETQYF | TGTGCCAGCAGTGATGGGATAGTGGGGAGAGAGACCCAGTACTTC | . | TRBV2 | . | TRBJ2-5
CASSHKLDSTQGRGLSEKLFF | TGTGCCAGCAGTCACAAATTGGACTCGACACAGGGAAGGGGTCTAAGTGAAAAACTGTTTTTT | . | TRBV2 | . | TRBJ1-4
CASSLRDRGLTSSYNSPLHF | TGTGCCAGCAGCCTCCGGGACAGGGGACTTACTAGCTCCTATAATTCACCCCTCCACTTT | . | TRBV5-5 | TRBD1 | TRBJ1-6
CASSSAGSTDTQYF | TGCGCCAGCAGCTCGGCAGGGTCGACAGATACGCAGTATTTT | once | TRBV5-1 | . | TRBJ2-3
CASSSLRRGSGNTIYF | TGTGCCAGCAGCTCTCTAAGAAGGGGCTCTGGAAACACCATATATTTT | . | TRBV7-2 | . | TRBJ1-3
CASSQGSRGPGANVLTF | TGCGCCAGCAGCCAAGGGTCCCGCGGTCCCGGGGCCAACGTCCTGACTTTC | . | TRBV4-1 | . | TRBJ2-6
CASSLGAGNTRAYEQYF | TGTGCCAGCAGCTTAGGGGCTGGTAACACGAGAGCCTACGAGCAGTACTTC | large | TRBV7-2 | . | TRBJ2-7
CASSLGLAATTDTQYF | TGTGCCAGCAGTTTAGGCCTAGCGGCCACCACAGATACGCAGTATTTT | . | TRBV28 | TRBD2 | TRBJ2-3
CASKGLAGSYNEQFF | TGTGCCAGCAAAGGACTAGCGGGGTCCTACAATGAGCAGTTCTTC | . | TRBV2 | TRBD2 | TRBJ2-1
CASSIVAGGRYSPLHF | TGTGCCAGTAGTATAGTTGCAGGGGGACGATATTCACCCCTCCACTTT | once | TRBV19 | TRBD1 | TRBJ1-6
CASSLGQGTPLHF | TGTGCCAGCAGCCTCGGACAGGGAACACCCCTCCACTTT | . | TRBV7-2 | TRBD1 | TRBJ1-6
CASSWKRGGTDTQYF | TGTGCCAGCAGTTGGAAGCGGGGGGGGACAGATACGCAGTATTTT | once | TRBV27 | TRBD2 | TRBJ2-3
CASSTAGLWNTEAFF | TGTGCCAGCAGTACCGCGGGACTTTGGAACACTGAAGCTTTCTTT | . | TRBV2 | . | TRBJ1-1
CASSLVSPPYEQYF | TGTGCCAGCAGCTTAGTCTCCCCCCCCTACGAGCAGTACTTC | . | TRBV7-9 | . | TRBJ2-7
CASSRGASYGYTF | TGTGCCAGCAGTCGGGGTGCTAGCTATGGCTACACCTTC | few | TRBV6-5 | . | TRBJ1-2
CASSFGQGYEQFF | TGTGCCAGTAGTTTCGGACAGGGTTATGAGCAGTTCTTC | . | TRBV19 | TRBD1 | TRBJ2-1
CASSPGGFYEQYF | TGTGCTAGCAGCCCAGGCGGGTTCTACGAGCAGTACTTC | . | TRBV7-7 | . | TRBJ2-7
CASSSGTSPPRETQYF | TGTGCCAGCAGCTCCGGGACTTCGCCGCCAAGAGAGACCCAGTACTTC | . | TRBV9 | . | TRBJ2-5
CATRTTGGPYEQYF | TGTGCCACCCGAACGACAGGGGGCCCCTACGAGCAGTACTTC | once | TRBV6-5 | TRBD1 | TRBJ2-7
CAIDGGSSGNTIYF | TGTGCCATCGACGGAGGTAGCTCTGGAAACACCATATATTTT | . | TRBV10-3 | . | TRBJ1-3
CASSSDSNYGYTF | TGCGCCAGCAGCTCCGACAGTAACTATGGCTACACCTTC | few | TRBV5-1 | . | TRBJ1-2
CASRDCPRLAPVYNEQFF | TGTGCCAGCAGAGATTGTCCGAGACTAGCGCCCGTCTACAATGAGCAGTTCTTC | . | TRBV7-9 | TRBD2 | TRBJ2-1
CASSQVKAGTDTQYF | TGCGCCAGCAGCCAAGTTAAAGCTGGCACAGATACGCAGTATTTT | few | TRBV4-1 | . | TRBJ2-3
CASSPEAQMNTEAFF | TGTGCCAGCTCACCCGAGGCTCAGATGAACACTGAAGCTTTCTTT | . | TRBV18 | . | TRBJ1-1
CASLSGGANNEQFF | TGCGCCAGCCTGAGCGGGGGGGCCAACAATGAGCAGTTCTTC | . | TRBV5-1 | TRBD2 | TRBJ2-1
CASSQDAPSGDSTGELFF | TGCGCCAGCAGCCAAGATGCCCCTAGCGGGGACTCCACCGGGGAGCTGTTTTTT | . | TRBV4-3 | TRBD2 | TRBJ2-2
CSVDTGGTEAFF | TGCAGCGTTGATACAGGGGGCACTGAAGCTTTCTTT | . | TRBV29-1 | TRBD1 | TRBJ1-1
CASSQDPTGGSGYGYTF | TGTGCCAGCAGCCAAGATCCCACAGGGGGCAGCGGCTATGGCTACACCTTC | . | TRBV4-2 | TRBD1 | TRBJ1-2
CAISRTDSGPNTGELFF | TGTGCCATCAGTCGGACGGATAGCGGACCGAACACCGGGGAGCTGTTTTTT | . | TRBV10-3 | . | TRBJ2-2
CASGGQGEGAFF | TGTGCCAGCGGCGGACAGGGGGAGGGGGCTTTCTTT | few | TRBV28 | TRBD1 | TRBJ1-1
CASSAQGAPNTGELFF | TGTGCCAGCAGCGCACAGGGGGCGCCGAACACCGGGGAGCTGTTTTTT | . | TRBV9 | TRBD1 | TRBJ2-2
CASSLEAGGRETQYF | TGTGCCAGCAGTTTAGAAGCGGGGGGGAGGGAGACCCAGTACTTC | once | TRBV28 | TRBD2 | TRBJ2-5
CASSALRGVETQYF | TGTGCCAGCAGTGCACTTAGGGGCGTGGAGACCCAGTACTTC | . | TRBV6-1 | . | TRBJ2-5
CASSFGQSYNEQFF | TGCGCCAGCAGCTTTGGGCAGTCCTACAATGAGCAGTTCTTC | . | TRBV5-1 | . | TRBJ2-1
CASSLGLAGTRETQYF | TGCGCCAGCAGCTTAGGACTAGCGGGGACCCGAGAGACCCAGTACTTC | . | TRBV5-1 | TRBD2 | TRBJ2-5
CATSRDWGGEKLFF | TGTGCCACCAGCAGAGATTGGGGGGGTGAAAAACTGTTTTTT | . | TRBV15 | . | TRBJ1-4
CASSLGQGTPLHF | TGTGCCAGCAGCCTCGGACAGGGAACACCCCTCCACTTT | once | TRBV7-4 | TRBD1 | TRBJ1-6
CASSHGQALVYEQYF | TGTGCCAGCAGCCACGGACAGGCCCTCGTCTACGAGCAGTACTTC | . | TRBV14 | TRBD1 | TRBJ2-7
CASSQQGEGYTF | TGTGCCAGCAGCCAACAGGGCGAAGGCTACACCTTC | once | TRBV7-9 | . | TRBJ1-2
CASSPNGQGGEKLFF | TGTGCCAGCTCACCAAACGGGCAGGGTGGTGAAAAACTGTTTTTT | . | TRBV18 | . | TRBJ1-4
CASLSDRGPGSPLHF | TGTGCCAGTCTTTCCGACAGGGGTCCGGGTTCACCCCTCCACTTT | . | TRBV19 | TRBD1 | TRBJ1-6
CASSLSTGPSTDTQYF | TGTGCCAGCAGCTTATCGACAGGTCCCTCCACAGATACGCAGTATTTT | . | TRBV7-2 | . | TRBJ2-3
CASSEEAGDYEQYF | TGTGCCAGCAGTGAAGAGGCGGGGGACTACGAGCAGTACTTC | . | TRBV2 | TRBD2 | TRBJ2-7